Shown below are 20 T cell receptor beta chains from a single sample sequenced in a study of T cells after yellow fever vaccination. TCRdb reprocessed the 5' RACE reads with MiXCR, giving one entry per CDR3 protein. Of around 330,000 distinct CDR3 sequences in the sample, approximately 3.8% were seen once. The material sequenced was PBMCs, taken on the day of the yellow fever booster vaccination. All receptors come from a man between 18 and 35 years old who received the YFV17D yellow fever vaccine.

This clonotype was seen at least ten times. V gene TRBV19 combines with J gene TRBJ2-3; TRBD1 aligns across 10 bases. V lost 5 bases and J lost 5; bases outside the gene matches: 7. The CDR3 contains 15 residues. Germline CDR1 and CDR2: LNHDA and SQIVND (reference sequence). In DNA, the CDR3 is TGTGCCAGTAGTCCCTGGGACAGGGGAGAAGATACGCAGTATTTT. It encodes CASSPWDRGEDTQYF.

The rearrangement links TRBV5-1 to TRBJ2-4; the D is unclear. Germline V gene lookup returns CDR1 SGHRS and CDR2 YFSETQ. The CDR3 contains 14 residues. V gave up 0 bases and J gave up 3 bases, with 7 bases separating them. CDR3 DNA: TGCGCCAGCAGCTTGGCGGGTTTCAAAAACATTCAGTACTTC. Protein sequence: CASSLAGFKNIQYF.

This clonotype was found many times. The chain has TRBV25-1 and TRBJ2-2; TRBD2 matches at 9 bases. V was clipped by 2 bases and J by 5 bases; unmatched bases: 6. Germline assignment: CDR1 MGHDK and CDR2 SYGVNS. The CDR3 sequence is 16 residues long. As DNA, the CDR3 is TGTGCCAGCAGTGAACCCGGCGGGGGGGCGACCGGGGAGCTGTTTTTT. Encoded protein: CASSEPGGGATGELFF.

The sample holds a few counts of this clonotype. Here the CDR3 DNA reads TGTGCCTGGAGTGCGGAGTCCACAGATACGCAGTATTTT. It encodes CAWSAESTDTQYF. This sequence joins TRBV30 and TRBJ2-3; D is unclear. The V end was cut by 1 base, the J end by 2 bases, with 7 bases between. The germline gives CDR1 GTSNPN, CDR2 SVGIG (reference sequence). There are 13 residues in the CDR3.

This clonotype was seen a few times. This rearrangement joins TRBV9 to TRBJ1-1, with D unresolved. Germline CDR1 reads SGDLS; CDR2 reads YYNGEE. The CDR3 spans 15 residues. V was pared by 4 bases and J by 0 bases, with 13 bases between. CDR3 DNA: TGTGCCAGCAGCCCATTAGGAGAGCTGAACACTGAAGCTTTCTTT. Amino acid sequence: CASSPLGELNTEAFF.

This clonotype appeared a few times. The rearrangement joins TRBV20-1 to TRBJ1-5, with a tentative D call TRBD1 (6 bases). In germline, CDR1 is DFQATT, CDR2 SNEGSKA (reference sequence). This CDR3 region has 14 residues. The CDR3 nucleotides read TGCAGCAAAACACAGGGCTTGGGCAATCAGCCCCAGCATTTT. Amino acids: CSKTQGLGNQPQHF.

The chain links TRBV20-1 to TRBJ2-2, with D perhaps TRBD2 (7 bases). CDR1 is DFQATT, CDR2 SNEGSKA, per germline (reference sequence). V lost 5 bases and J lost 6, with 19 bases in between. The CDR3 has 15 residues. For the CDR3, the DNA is TGCAGTGCTTCGGGGAGACGGGGGGCAGCCGGGGAGCTGTTTTTT. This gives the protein CSASGRRGAAGELFF.

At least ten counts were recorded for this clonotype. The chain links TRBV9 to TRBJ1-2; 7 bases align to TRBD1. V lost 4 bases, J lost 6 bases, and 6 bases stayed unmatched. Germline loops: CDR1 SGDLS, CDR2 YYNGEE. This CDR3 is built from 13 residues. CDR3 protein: CASSRQGGDGYTF. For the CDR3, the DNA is TGTGCCAGCAGCAGGCAAGGGGGCGATGGCTACACCTTC.

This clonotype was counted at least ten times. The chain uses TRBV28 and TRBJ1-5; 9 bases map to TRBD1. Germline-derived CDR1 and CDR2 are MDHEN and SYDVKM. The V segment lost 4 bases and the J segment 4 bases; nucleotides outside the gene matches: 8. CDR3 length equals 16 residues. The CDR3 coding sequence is TGTGCCAGCAGTTCCTCGACAGGGGGAGGGAATCAGCCCCAGCATTTT. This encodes CASSSSTGGGNQPQHF.

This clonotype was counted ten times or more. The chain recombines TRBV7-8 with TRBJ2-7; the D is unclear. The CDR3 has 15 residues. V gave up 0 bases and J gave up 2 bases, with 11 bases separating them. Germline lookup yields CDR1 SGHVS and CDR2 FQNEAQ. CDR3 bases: TGTGCCAGCAGCTTAGCTGTCATTGCCCCCTACGAGCAGTACGTC. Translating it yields CASSLAVIAPYEQYV.

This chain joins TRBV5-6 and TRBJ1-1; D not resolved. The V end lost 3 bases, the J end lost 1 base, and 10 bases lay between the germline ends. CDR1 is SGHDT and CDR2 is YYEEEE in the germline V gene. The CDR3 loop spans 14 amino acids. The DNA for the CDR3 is TGTGCCAGCAGCTCGGCAGGTGGGAACACTGAAGCTTTCTTT. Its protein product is CASSSAGGNTEAFF.

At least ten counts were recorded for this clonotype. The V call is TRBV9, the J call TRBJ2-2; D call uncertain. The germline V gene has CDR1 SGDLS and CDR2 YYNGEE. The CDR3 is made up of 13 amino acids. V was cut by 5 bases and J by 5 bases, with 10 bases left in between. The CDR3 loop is CASRTALTGELFF. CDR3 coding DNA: TGTGCCAGCAGGACCGCGCTGACCGGGGAGCTGTTTTTT.

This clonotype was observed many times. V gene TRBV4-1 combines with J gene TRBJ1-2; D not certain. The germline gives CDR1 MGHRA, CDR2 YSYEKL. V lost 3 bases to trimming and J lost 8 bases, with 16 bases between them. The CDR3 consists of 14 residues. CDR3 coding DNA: TGCGCCAGCAGCCAGCCCAGAAGTTCATGGGGCTACACCTTC. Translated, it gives CASSQPRSSWGYTF.

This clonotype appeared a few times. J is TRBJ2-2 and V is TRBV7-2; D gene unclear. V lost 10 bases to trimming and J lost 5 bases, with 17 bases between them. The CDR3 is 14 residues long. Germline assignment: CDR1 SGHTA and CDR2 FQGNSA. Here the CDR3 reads CATSVGFRTGELFF. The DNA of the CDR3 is TGTGCCACCTCTGTGGGGTTTAGGACCGGGGAGCTGTTTTTT.

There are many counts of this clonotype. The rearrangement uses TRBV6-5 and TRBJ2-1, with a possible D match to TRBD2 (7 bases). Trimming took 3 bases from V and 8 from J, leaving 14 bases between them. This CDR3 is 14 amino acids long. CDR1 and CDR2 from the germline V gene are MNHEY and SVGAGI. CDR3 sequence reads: CASSYAGEGDEQFF. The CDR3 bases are TGTGCCAGCAGTTATGCGGGGGAGGGGGATGAGCAGTTCTTC.

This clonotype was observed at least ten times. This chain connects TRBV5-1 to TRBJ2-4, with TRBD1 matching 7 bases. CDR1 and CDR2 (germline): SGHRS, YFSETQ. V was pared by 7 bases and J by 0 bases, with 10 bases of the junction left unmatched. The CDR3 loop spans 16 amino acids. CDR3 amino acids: CASGAGTDLAKNIQYF. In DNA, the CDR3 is TGCGCCAGCGGGGCCGGGACAGACTTAGCCAAAAACATTCAGTACTTC.

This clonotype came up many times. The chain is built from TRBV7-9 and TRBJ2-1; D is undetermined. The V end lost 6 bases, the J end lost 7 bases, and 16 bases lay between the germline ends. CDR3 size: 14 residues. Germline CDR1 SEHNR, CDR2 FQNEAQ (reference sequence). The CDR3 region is CASRSTGSGNEQFF. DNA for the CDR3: TGTGCCAGCAGATCAACGGGCTCCGGGAATGAGCAGTTCTTC.

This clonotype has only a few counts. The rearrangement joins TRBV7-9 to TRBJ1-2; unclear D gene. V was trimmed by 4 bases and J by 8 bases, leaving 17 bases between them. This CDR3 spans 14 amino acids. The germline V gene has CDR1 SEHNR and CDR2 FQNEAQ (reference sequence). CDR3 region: CASSSENWARGYTF. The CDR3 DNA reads TGTGCCAGCAGCTCAGAAAATTGGGCTAGGGGCTACACCTTC.

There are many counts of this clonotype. CDR3 bases: TGTGCCAGCAGTTACGGGGGACGGAGTGTGGGTTCACCCCTCCACTTT. Protein product: CASSYGGRSVGSPLHF. The chain couples TRBV6-6 to TRBJ1-6, with a weak D call TRBD1 (5 bases). The CDR3 runs 16 residues. The germline V gene has CDR1 MNHNY and CDR2 SVGAGI (reference sequence). The V end lost 2 bases, the J end lost 9 bases, and 17 bases lay between the germline ends.

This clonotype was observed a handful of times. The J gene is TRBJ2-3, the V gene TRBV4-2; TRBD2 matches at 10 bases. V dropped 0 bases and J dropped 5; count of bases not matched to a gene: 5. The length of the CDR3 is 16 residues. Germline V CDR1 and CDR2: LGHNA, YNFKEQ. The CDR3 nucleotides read TGTGCCAGCAGCCAAGAAAGCGGGGGGGCCGTAGATACGCAGTATTTT. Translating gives CASSQESGGAVDTQYF.